This T cell receptor beta chain came from a study of prognosis after radiotherapy for stage I lung cancer. Looking at the study overall: There were approximately 15 patients with newly diagnosed primary stage I lung tumors and about five patients with oligometastatic NSCLC after surgical resection of the primary tumor. Patients (approximately 13 men, five or six women) were aged about 53 to 90, median approximately 77 years.

Two-round multiplex PCR, the amplification method, yielded TCR beta CDR3 from genomic DNA. For every TRBV and TRBJ gene, a specific primer was used in first-round PCR. Universal primers were used in the second round of PCR. TCRdb called the multiplex PCR reads again in MiXCR, with one record for every CDR3 protein. The table has about 25,000 distinct CDR3 sequences, approximately 35% seen once. In germline, CDR1 is DFQATT, CDR2 SNEGSKA (reference sequence). The CDR3 sequence is 11 residues long. V lost 3 bases and J 4 bases, leaving 7 bases between the germline ends. The chain employs TRBV20-1 and TRBJ2-7, with unresolved D. This receptor was obtained from a donor aged 50 or older with non-small cell lung cancer. The sample in question was PBMCs, obtained before or after stereotactic body radiation therapy (not recorded which). The CDR3 nucleotides are TGCAGTGCTAGTAGGTCGTACGAGCAGTACTTC. It codes for CSASRSYEQYF.